This T cell receptor beta chain comes out of a study of blood T cell repertoires in COVID-19. As for the study in general: In each case, the material was cDNA or gDNA derived from T cells, B-cell-depleted T cells, or PBMCs.

CDR1 is LGHDT and CDR2 is YNNKEL in the germline V gene (reference sequence). The CDR3 covers 14 residues. V lost 2 bases, J lost 4 bases, and 11 bases lay in between. Original analysis: Quantification of nucleated cells was approximated via reference gene primer amplification. Method: immunoSEQ multiplex PCR; TCRdb's copy keeps in-frame clones and lacks some. The V and J calls and clone size come from that table; D and trimming were worked out from the DNA. The table records just over 150,000 clones, almost 85% of them present only once. This clone was counted a single time. The rearrangement links TRBV3-1 (or the pseudogene TRBV3-2) to TRBJ1-1, with D unresolved. This TCR was sampled from an elderly woman with acute or convalescent COVID-19. Sequencing was performed on peripheral blood. In DNA, the CDR3 is TGTGCCAGCAGCCAACCGGGGATCGGCACTGAAGCTTTCTTT. Its protein product is CASSQPGIGTEAFF.